Below, one T cell receptor (beta chain) is given with its context. As yet, its antigen is unknown. The source of the sample is a study of cytomegalovirus exposure and HLA in healthy donors. Overall study context: Earlier results showed 120 million or so unique TCR beta sequences derived from approximately 170 million T cells. Findings of the study overall: In an earlier analysis, in several hundred donors, most V segments appeared productive either ~87% or ~30% of the time. Several of the most significant clusters appeared, in a later analysis, to be linked to common viral pathogens.

With 60 Vbeta and 13 Jbeta primers, the PCR was carried out. Method: immunoSEQ multiplex PCR; TCRdb's copy keeps in-frame clones and lacks some. The sample has some 90,000 clones, roughly 86% seen once. The clonotype comes from a human donor in good health. Sequencing was done on a sample of PBMCs.

DNA for the CDR3: TGTGCCACCAGCAGAGATAGGCGAACAGGGTATAATTCACCCCTCCACTTT. Protein: CATSRDRRTGYNSPLHF. The chain uses TRBV15 and TRBJ1-6, with TRBD1 as a possible D gene (6 bases). Trimming pared 0 bases from V and 4 bases from J, leaving 13 bases between. The CDR3 extends over 17 amino acids. Germline V CDR1 and CDR2: LNHNV, YYDKDF (reference sequence). Combining the CDR3 with reference TRBV15 and TRBJ1-6 gives the whole variable domain DAMVIQNPRYQVTQFGKPVTLSCSQTLNHNVMYWYQQKSSQAPKLLFHYYDKDFNNEADTPDNFQSRRPNTSFCFLDIRSPGLGDTAMYLCATSRDRRTGYNSPLHFGNGTRLTVT.